This T cell receptor beta chain appears in the sequencing data of a study of T-cell reconstitution after alpha-beta-depleted transplantation in children. This CDR3 region has 16 residues. J lost 7 bases, V lost 2 bases, and 10 bases had no gene match. Germline CDR1 reads SGHNT; CDR2 reads YYREEE (reference sequence). Unique molecular identifiers were incorporated into the prepared TCRbeta library. Using its own MiXCR run on the PCR reads, TCRdb lists one record per CDR3 protein. The sample lists around 480,000 distinct CDR3 sequences; about 33% were seen once. This chain joins TRBV5-4 and TRBJ2-2, with 8 positions matching TRBD2. This TCR derives from a human donor who donated a stem cell graft to a child with aplastic anemia. Sequencing was performed on PBMCs from the stem cell graft donor, taken from the stem cell graft. The CDR3, as DNA: TGTGCCAGCAGCTTCGGGACTAGGGTTTTCGACGGGGAGCTGTTTTTT. Translated, it gives CASSFGTRVFDGELFF.